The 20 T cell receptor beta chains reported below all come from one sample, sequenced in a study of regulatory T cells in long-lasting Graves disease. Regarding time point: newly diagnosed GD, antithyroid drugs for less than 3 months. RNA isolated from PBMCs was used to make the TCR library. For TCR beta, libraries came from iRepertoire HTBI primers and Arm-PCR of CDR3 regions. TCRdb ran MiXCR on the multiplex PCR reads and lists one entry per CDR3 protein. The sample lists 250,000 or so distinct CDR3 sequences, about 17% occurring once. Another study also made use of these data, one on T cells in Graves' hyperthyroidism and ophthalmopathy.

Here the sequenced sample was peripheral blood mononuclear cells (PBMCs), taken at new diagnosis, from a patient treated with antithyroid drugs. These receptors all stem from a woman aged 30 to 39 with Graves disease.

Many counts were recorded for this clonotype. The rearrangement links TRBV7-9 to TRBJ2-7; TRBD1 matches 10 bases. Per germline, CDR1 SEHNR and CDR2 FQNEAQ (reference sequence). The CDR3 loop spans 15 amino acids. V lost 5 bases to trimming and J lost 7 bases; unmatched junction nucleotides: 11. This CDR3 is CASSARGQGSKEQYF. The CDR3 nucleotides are TGTGCCAGCAGCGCTCGGGGACAGGGGTCGAAAGAGCAGTACTTC.

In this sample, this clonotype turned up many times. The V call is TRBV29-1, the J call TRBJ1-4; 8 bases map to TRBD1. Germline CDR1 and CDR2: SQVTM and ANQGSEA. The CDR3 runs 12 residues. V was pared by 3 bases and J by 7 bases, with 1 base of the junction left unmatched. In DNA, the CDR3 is TGCAGCGTTGAGCAGGGGGCTGAAAAACTGTTTTTT. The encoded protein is CSVEQGAEKLFF.

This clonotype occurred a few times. The CDR3 DNA follows: TGCGCCAGCAAATCGGACAAAGCCTACAATGAGCAGTTCTTC. Translating it yields CASKSDKAYNEQFF. This sequence joins TRBV4-1 and TRBJ2-1; possibly TRBD1 for D (5 bases). Trimming removed 7 bases from V and 2 bases from J, with 12 bases in between. The CDR3 is made up of 14 amino acids. Germline V gene sequence: CDR1 MGHRA, CDR2 YSYEKL.

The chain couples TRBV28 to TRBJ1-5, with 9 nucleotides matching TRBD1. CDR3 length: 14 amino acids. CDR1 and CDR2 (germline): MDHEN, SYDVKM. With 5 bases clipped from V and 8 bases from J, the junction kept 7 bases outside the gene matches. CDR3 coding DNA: TGTGCCAGCAGTGACCCGGGACAGGGAAAGCCCCAGCATTTT. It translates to CASSDPGQGKPQHF.

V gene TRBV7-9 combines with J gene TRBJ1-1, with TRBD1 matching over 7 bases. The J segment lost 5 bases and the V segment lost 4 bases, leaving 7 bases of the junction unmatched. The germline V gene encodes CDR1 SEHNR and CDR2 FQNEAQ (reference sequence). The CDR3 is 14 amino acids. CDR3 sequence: CASSWGQRGTEAFF. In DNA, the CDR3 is TGTGCCAGCAGCTGGGGACAGCGAGGGACTGAAGCTTTCTTT.

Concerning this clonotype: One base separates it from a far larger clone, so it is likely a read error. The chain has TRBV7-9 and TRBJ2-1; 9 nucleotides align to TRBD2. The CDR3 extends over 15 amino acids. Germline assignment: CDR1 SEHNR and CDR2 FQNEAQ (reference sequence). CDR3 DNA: TGTGCCAGCAGCTTACCCGGGACTAGCTTGGGGACCCGGTACTTC. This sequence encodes CASSLPGTSLGTRYF.

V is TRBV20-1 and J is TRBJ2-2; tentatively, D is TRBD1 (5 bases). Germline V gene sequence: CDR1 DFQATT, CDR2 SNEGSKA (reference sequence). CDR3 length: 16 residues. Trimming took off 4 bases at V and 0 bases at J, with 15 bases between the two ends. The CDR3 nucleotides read TGCAGTGCTATGACAGCCACCCAGGCGAACACCGGGGAGCTGTTTTTT. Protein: CSAMTATQANTGELFF.

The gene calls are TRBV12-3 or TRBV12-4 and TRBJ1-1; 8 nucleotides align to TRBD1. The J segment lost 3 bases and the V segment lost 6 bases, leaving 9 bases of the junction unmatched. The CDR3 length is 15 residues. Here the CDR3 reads CASRRAGGHDTEAFF. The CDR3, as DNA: TGTGCCAGCAGGCGTGCAGGGGGCCACGACACTGAAGCTTTCTTT.

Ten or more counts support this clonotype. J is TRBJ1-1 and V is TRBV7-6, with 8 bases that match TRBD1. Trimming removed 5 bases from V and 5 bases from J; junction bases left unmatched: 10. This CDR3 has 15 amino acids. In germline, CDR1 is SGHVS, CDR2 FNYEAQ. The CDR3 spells CASSQGAGGITEAFF. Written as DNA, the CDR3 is TGTGCCAGCAGCCAGGGGGCAGGGGGCATTACTGAAGCTTTCTTT.

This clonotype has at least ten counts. The CDR3 nucleotides are TGCAGCGTTGATACCGGAGAAGAGACCCAGTACTTC. Residues: CSVDTGEETQYF. The J gene is TRBJ2-5, the V gene TRBV29-1; no definite D call. Trimming removed 3 bases from V and 3 bases from J, with 8 bases in between. The CDR3 spans 12 residues. Germline V gives CDR1 SQVTM, CDR2 ANQGSEA.

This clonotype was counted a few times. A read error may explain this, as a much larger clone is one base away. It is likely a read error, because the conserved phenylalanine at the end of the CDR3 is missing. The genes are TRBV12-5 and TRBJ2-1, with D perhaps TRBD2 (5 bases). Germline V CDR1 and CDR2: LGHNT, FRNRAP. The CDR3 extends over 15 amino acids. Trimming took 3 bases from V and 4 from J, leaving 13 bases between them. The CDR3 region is CASGLPWTSYNEQFL. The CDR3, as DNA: TGTGCTAGTGGTTTACCCTGGACTTCATACAATGAGCAGTTCCTC.

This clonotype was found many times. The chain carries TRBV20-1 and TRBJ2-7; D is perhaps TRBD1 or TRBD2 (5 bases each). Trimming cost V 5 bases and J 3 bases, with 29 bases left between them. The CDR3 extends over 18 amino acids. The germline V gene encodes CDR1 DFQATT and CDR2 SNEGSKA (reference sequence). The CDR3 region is CSAVPSRDRLGPHYEQYF. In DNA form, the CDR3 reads TGCAGTGCTGTACCTTCCCGGGACCGTTTAGGGCCACACTACGAGCAGTACTTC.

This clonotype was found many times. The CDR3, as DNA: TGTGCCAGCAGCTTAGTCGGGCAGTACTCTGGAAACACCATATATTTT. This codes for CASSLVGQYSGNTIYF. This chain connects TRBV7-9 to TRBJ1-3; D is unresolved. The CDR3 covers 16 residues. The germline CDR1 and CDR2 sequences are SEHNR and FQNEAQ (reference sequence). V was trimmed by 1 base and J by 0 bases, leaving 10 bases between them. Full variable domain (rest looked up from reference TRBV7-9 and TRBJ1-3): DTGVSQNPRHKITKRGQNVTFRCDPISEHNRLYWYRQTLGQGPEFLTYFQNEAQLEKSRLLSDRFSAERPKGSFSTLEIQRTEQGDSAMYLCASSLVGQYSGNTIYFGEGSWLTVV.

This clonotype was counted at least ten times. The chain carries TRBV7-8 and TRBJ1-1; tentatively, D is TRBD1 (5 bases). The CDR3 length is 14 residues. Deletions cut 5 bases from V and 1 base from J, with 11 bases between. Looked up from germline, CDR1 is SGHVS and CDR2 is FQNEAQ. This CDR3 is CASSLNTGNTEAFF. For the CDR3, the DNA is TGTGCCAGCAGCCTAAATACAGGGAACACTGAAGCTTTCTTT.

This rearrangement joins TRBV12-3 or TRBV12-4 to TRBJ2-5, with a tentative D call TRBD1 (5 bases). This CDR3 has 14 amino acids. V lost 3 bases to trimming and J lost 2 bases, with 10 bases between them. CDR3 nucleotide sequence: TGTGCCAGCAGTTTTCGGGCAGGGCAAGAGACCCAGTACTTC. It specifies CASSFRAGQETQYF.

The CDR3 DNA is TGTGCCAGCAGCCAGGGGGTGGAAAAACTGTTTTTT. This gives the protein CASSQGVEKLFF. The V call is TRBV6-4, the J call TRBJ1-4, with 7 bases fitting TRBD1. This CDR3 comprises 12 residues. Germline V gene sequence: CDR1 MRHNA, CDR2 SNTAGT. After removal of 6 bases from V and 8 bases from J, the junction contained 3 bases not matched to a gene.

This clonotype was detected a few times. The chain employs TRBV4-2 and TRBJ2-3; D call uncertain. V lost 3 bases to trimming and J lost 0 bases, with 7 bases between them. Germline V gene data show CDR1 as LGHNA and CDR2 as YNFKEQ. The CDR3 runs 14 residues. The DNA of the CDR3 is TGTGCCAGCAGCCAGCAAACGAGCACAGATACGCAGTATTTT. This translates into CASSQQTSTDTQYF.

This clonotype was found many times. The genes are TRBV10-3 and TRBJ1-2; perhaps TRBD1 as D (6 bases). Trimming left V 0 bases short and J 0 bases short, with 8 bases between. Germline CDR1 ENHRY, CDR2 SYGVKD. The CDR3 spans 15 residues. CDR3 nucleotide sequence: TGTGCCATCAGTGAGTCGAGGGACACTAACTATGGCTACACCTTC. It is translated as CAISESRDTNYGYTF.

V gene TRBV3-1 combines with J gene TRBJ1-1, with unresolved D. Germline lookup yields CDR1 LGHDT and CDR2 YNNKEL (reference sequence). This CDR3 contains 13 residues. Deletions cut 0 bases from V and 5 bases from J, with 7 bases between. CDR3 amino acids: CASSQEFGTEAFF. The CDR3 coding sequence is TGTGCCAGCAGCCAAGAGTTTGGGACTGAAGCTTTCTTT. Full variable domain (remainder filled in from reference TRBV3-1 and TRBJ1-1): DTAVSQTPKYLVTQMGNDKSIKCEQNLGHDTMYWYKQDSKKFLKIMFSYNNKELIINETVPNRFSPKSPDKAHLNLHINSLELGDSAVYFCASSQEFGTEAFFGQGTRLTVV.

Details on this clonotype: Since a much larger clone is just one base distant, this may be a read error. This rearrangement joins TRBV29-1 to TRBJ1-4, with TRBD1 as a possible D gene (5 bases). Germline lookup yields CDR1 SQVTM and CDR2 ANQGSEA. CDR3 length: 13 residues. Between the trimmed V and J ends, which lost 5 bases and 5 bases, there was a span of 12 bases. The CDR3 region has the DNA TGCAGCGTTCCGGGGGTGAGAAATGAAAAACTGTTTTTT. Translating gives CSVPGVRNEKLFF.